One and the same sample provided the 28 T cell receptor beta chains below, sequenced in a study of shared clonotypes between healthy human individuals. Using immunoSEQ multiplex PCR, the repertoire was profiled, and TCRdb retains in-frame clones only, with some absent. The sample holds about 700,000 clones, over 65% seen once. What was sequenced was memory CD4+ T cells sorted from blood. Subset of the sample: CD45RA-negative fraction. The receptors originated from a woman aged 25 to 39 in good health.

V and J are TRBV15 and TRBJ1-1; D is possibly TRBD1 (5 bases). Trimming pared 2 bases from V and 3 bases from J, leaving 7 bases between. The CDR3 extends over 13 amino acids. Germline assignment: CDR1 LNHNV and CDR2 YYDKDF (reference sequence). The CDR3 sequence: CATSRKGDTEAFF. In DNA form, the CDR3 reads TGTGCCACCAGCAGAAAAGGGGACACTGAAGCTTTCTTT.

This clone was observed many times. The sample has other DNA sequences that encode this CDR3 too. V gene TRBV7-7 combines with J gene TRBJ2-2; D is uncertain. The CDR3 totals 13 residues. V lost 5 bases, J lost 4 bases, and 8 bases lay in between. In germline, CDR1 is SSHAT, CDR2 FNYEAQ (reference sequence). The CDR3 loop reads CASSPRRTGELFF. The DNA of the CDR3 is TGTGCCAGCAGCCCCAGGCGCACCGGGGAGCTGTTTTTT. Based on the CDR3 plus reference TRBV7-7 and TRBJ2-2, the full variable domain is GAGVSQSPRYKVTKRGQDVTLRCDPISSHATLYWYQQALGQGPEFLTYFNYEAQPDKSGLPSDRFSAERPEGSISTLTIQRTEQRDSAMYRCASSPRRTGELFFGEGSRLTVL.

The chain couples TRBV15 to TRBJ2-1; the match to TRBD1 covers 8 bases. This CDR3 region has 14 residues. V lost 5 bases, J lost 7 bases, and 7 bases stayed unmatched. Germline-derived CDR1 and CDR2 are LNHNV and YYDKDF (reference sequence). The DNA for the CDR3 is TGTGCCACCAGCGACAGGGGTTTCGAAAATGAGCAGTTCTTC. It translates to CATSDRGFENEQFF.

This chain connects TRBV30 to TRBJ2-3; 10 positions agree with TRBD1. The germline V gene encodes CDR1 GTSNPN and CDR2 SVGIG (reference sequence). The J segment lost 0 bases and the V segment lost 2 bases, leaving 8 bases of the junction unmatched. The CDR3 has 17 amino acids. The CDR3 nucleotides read TGTGCCTGGAGTAAAGCCCGGACAGGGGGAAGCACAGATACGCAGTATTTT. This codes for CAWSKARTGGSTDTQYF.

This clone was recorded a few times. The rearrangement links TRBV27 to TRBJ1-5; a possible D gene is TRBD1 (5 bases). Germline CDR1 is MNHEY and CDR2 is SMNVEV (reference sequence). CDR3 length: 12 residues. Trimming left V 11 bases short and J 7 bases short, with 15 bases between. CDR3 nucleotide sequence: TGTGCCGTACGGAGGGGCAGCCAGCCCCAGCATTTT. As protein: CAVRRGSQPQHF.

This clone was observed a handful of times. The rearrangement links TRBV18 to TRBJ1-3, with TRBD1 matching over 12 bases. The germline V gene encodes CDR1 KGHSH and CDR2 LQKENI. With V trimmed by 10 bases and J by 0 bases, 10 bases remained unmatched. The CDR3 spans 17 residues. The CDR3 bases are TGTGCCACAACCCGGGACAGGGGGCCAAGCTCTGGAAACACCATATATTTT. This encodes CATTRDRGPSSGNTIYF.

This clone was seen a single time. DNA of the CDR3: TGCGCCAGCAGCTTCGGCGGGGACGCCGGCTACGAGCAGTACTTC. Residues: CASSFGGDAGYEQYF. The rearrangement links TRBV5-1 to TRBJ2-7; D is possibly TRBD2 (6 bases). Trimming shortened V by 2 bases and J by 3 bases, and 15 bases separated the two germline ends. Germline lookup yields CDR1 SGHRS and CDR2 YFSETQ. The CDR3 extends over 15 amino acids.

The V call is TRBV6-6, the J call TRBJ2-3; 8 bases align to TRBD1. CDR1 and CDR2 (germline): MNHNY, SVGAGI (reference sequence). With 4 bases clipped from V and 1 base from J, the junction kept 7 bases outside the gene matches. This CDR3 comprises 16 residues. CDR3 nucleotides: TGTGCCAGCAGTTTCGACAGGGGTTCGGGCACAGATACGCAGTATTTT. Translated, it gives CASSFDRGSGTDTQYF.

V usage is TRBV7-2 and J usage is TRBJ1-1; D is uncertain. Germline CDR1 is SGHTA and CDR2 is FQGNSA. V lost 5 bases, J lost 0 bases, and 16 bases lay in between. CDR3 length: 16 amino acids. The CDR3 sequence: CASSRGGPLMNTEAFF. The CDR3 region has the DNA TGTGCCAGCAGCCGTGGAGGCCCTTTGATGAACACTGAAGCTTTCTTT.

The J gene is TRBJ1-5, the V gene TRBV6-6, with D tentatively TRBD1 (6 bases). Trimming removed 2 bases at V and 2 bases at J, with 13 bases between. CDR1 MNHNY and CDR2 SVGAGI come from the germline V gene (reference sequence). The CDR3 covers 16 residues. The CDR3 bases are TGTGCCAGCAGTTACCCCGGACAGAACGGCAATCAGCCCCAGCATTTT. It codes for CASSYPGQNGNQPQHF.

CDR3 residues: CASSVGEGPDSYIQYF. CDR3 coding DNA: TGTGCCAGCAGCGTCGGGGAAGGCCCCGATTCGTACATTCAGTACTTC. The chain joins TRBV9 to TRBJ2-4; weak D call: TRBD2 (5 bases). The CDR3 length is 16 residues. CDR1 and CDR2 (germline): SGDLS, YYNGEE. Trimming removed 2 bases at V and 8 bases at J, with 20 bases between.

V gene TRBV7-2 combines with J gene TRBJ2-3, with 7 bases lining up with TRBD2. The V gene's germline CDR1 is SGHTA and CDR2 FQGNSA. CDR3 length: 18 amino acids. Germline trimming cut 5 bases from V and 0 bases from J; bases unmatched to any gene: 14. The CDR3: CASSLRAGRWGSTDTQYF. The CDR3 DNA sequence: TGTGCCAGCAGCCTCAGAGCGGGGCGGTGGGGGAGCACAGATACGCAGTATTTT. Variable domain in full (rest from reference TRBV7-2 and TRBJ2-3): GAGVSQSPSNKVTEKGKDVELRCDPISGHTALYWYRQSLGQGLEFLIYFQGNSAPDKSGLPSDRFSAERTGGSVSTLTIQRTQQEDSAVYLCASSLRAGRWGSTDTQYFGPGTRLTVL.

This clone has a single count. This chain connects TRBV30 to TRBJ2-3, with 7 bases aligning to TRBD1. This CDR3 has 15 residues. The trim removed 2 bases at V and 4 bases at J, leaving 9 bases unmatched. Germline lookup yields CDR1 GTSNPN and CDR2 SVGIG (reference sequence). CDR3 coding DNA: TGTGCCTGGAGTACAGGGGCTCACAGCCCAGATACGCAGTATTTT. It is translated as CAWSTGAHSPDTQYF.

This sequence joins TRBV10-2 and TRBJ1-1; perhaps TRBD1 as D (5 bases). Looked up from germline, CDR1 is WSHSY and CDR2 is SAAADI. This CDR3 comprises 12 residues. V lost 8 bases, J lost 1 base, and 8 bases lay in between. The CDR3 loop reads CASSRGNTEAFF. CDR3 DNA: TGCGCCAGCTCGAGGGGGAACACTGAAGCTTTCTTT.

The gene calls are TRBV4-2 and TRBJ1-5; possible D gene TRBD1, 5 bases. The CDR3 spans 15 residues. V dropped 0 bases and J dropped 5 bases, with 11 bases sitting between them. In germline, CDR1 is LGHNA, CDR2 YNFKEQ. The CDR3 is CASSQDGGGDQPQHF. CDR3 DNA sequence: TGTGCCAGCAGCCAAGATGGGGGAGGGGATCAGCCCCAGCATTTT.

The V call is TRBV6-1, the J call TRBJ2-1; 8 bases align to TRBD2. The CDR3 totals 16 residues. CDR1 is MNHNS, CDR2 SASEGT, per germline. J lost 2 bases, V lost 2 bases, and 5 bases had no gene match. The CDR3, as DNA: TGTGCCAGCAGTGAATCGGGGGGGCTCCCCTACAATGAGCAGTTCTTC. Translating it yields CASSESGGLPYNEQFF.

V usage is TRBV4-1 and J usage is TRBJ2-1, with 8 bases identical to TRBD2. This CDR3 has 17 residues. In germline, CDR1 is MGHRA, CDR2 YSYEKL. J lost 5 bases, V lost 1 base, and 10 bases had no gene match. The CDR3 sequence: CASSQVHQTSANNEQFF. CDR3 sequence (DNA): TGCGCCAGCAGCCAAGTGCATCAGACTAGCGCTAACAATGAGCAGTTCTTC.

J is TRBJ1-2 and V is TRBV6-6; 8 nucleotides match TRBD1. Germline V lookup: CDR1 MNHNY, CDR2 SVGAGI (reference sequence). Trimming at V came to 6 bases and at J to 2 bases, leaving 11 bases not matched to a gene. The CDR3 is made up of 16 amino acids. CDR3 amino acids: CASRRTGRGSNYGYTF. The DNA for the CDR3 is TGTGCCAGCAGACGGACAGGGAGAGGCTCGAACTATGGCTACACCTTC.

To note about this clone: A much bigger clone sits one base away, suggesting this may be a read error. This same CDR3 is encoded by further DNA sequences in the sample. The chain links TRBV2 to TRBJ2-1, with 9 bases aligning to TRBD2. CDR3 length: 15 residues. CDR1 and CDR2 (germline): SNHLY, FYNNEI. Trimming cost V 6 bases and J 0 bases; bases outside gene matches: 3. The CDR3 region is CASSHSGSSYNEQFF. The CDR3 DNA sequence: TGTGCCAGCAGCCATAGCGGGAGCTCCTACAATGAGCAGTTCTTC. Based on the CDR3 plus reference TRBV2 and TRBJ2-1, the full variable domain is EPEVTQTPSHQVTQMGQEVILRCVPISNHLYFYWYRQILGQKVEFLVSFYNNEISEKSEIFDDQFSVERPDGSNFTLKIRSTKLEDSAMYFCASSHSGSSYNEQFFGPGTRLTVL.

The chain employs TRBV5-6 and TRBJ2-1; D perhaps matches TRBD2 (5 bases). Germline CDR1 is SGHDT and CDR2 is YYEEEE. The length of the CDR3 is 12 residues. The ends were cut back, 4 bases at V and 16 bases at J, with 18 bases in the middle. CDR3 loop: CASSEGLAVDFF. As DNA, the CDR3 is TGTGCCAGCAGCGAAGGACTTGCGGTCGACTTCTTC.

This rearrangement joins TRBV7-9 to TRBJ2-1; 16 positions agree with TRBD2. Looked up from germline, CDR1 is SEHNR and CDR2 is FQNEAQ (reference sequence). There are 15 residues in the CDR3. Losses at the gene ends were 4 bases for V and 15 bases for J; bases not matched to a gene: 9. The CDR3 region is CASSYAGTSGRAGFF. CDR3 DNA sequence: TGTGCCAGCAGCTACGCCGGGACTAGCGGGAGGGCTGGGTTCTTC.

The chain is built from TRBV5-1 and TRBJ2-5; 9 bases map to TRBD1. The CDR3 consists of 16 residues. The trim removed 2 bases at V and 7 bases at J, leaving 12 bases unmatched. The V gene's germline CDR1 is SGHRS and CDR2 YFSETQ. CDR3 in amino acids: CASSLLPDRGLATQYF. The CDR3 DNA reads TGCGCCAGCAGCTTACTCCCGGACAGGGGCCTAGCGACCCAGTACTTC.

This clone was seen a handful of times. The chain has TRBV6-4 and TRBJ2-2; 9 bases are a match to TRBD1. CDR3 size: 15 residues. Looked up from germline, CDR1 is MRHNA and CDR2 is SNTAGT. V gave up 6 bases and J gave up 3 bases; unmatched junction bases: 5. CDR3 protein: CASSNGTGYTGELFF. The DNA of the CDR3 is TGTGCCAGCAGCAACGGGACAGGGTACACCGGGGAGCTGTTTTTT.

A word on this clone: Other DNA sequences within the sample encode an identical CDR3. The CDR3 DNA follows: TGTGCCAGCAGTTCCGGACAGGGCCCCTACGAGCAGTACTTC. Translated: CASSSGQGPYEQYF. J is TRBJ2-7 and V is TRBV28, with 8 bases matching TRBD1. V dropped 4 bases and J dropped 2; count of bases not matched to a gene: 4. The CDR3 is 14 residues long. The germline V gene encodes CDR1 MDHEN and CDR2 SYDVKM.

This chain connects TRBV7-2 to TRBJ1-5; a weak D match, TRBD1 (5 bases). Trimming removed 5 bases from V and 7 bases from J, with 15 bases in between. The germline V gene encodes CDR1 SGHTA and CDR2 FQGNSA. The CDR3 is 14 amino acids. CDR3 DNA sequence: TGTGCCAGCAGCATCCTAACAGGAAAACAGCCCCAGCATTTT. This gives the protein CASSILTGKQPQHF.

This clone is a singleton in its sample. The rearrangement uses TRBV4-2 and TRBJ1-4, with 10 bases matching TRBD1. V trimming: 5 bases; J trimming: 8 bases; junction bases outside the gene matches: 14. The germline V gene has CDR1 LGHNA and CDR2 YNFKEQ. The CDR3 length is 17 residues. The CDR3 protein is CASSSRTQGQGMEKLFF. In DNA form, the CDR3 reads TGTGCCAGCAGCTCCCGTACGCAGGGACAGGGGATGGAAAAACTGTTTTTT.

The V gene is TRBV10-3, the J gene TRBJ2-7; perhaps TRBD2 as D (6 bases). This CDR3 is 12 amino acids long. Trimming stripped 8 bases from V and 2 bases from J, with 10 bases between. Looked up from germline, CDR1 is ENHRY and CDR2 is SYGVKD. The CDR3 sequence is CAIRGGTYEQYF. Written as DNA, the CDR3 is TGTGCCATCCGAGGCGGGACCTACGAGCAGTACTTC.

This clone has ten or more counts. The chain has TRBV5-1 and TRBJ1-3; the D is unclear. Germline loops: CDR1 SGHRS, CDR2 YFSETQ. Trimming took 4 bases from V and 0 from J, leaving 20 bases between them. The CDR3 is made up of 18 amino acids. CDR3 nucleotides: TGCGCCAGCAGCCCACGGGCCGGGTCGGGAAGCTCTGGAAACACCATATATTTT. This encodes CASSPRAGSGSSGNTIYF.